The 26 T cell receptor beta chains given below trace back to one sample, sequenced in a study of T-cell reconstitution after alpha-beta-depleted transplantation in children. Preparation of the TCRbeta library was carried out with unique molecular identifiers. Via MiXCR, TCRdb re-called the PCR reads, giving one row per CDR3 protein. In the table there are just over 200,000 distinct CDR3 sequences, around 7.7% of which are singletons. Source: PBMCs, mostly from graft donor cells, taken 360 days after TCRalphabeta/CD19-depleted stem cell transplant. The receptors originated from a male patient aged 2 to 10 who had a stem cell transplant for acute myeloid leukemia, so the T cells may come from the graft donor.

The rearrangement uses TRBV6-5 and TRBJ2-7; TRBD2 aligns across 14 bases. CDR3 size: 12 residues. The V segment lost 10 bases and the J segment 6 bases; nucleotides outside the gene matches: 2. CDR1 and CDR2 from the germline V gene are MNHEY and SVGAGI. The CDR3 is CATGLAGVEQYF. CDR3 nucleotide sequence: TGTGCCACGGGACTAGCGGGAGTCGAGCAGTACTTC.

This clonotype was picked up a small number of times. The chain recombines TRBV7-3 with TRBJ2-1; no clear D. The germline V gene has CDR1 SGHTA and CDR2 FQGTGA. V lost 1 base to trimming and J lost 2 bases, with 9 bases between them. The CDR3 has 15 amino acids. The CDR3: CASSLRLGPYNEQFF. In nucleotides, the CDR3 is TGTGCCAGCAGCTTAAGGCTAGGTCCCTACAATGAGCAGTTCTTC.

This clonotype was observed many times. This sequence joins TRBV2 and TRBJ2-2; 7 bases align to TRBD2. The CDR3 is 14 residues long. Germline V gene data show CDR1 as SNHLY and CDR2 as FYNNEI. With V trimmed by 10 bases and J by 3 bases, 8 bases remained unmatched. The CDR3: CANLRDYYTGELFF. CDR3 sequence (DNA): TGTGCCAACCTCAGGGACTACTACACCGGGGAGCTGTTTTTT. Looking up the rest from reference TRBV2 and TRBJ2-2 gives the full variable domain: EPEVTQTPSHQVTQMGQEVILRCVPISNHLYFYWYRQILGQKVEFLVSFYNNEISEKSEIFDDQFSVERPDGSNFTLKIRSTKLEDSAMYFCANLRDYYTGELFFGEGSRLTVL.

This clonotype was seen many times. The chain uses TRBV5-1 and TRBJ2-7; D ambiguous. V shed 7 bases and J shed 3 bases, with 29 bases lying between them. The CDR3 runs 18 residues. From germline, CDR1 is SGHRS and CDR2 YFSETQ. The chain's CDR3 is CASPIKGMTFAGRYEQYV. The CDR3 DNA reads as TGCGCCAGCCCAATTAAGGGAATGACCTTCGCCGGTCGCTACGAGCAGTACGTC.

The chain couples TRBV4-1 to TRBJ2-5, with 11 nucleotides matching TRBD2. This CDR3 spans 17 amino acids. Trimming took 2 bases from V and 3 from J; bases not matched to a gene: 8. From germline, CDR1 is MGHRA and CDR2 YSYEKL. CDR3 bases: TGCGCCAGCAGCCAATTAGCGGGAGGGACGATAAAAGAGACCCAGTACTTC. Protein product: CASSQLAGGTIKETQYF.

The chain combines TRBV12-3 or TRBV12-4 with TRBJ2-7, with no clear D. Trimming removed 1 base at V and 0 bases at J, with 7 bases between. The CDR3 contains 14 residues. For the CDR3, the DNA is TGTGCCAGCAGTTTAGGCAGTATCTCCTACGAGCAGTACTTC. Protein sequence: CASSLGSISYEQYF.

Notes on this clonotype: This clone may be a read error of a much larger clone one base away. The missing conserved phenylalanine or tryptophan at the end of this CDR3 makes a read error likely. CDR3 loop: CASSYPHREYTEAFS. Written as DNA, the CDR3 is TGTGCCAGCAGTTACCCCCACAGGGAGTACACTGAAGCTTTCTCT. The chain couples TRBV6-5 to TRBJ1-1; TRBD1 is a possible D gene (6 bases). CDR3 length: 15 amino acids. Germline CDR1 is MNHEY and CDR2 is SVGAGI. V lost 2 bases to trimming and J lost 3 bases, with 13 bases between them.

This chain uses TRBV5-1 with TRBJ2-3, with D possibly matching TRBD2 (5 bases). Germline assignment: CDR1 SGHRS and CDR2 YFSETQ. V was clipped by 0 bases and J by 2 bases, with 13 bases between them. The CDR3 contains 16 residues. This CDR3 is CASSLGRLALTDTQYF. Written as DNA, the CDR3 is TGCGCCAGCAGCTTGGGGCGCCTAGCTCTCACAGATACGCAGTATTTT.

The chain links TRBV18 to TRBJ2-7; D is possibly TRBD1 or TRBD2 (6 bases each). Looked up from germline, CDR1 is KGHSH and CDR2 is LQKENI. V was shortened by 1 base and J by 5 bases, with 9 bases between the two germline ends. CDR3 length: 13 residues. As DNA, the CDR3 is TGTGCCAGCTCACCACGGGGGGACAACGAGCAGTACGTC. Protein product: CASSPRGDNEQYV.

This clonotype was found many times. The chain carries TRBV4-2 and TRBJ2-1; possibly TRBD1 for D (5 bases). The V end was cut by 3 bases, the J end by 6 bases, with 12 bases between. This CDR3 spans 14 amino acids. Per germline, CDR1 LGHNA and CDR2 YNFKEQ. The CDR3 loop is CASSHDSYVNEQFF. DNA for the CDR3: TGTGCCAGCAGCCACGACAGCTACGTCAATGAGCAGTTCTTC.

The CDR3 DNA reads TGTGCCAGCAGTGAATTAGGGTGGGTCCCCTCCTACAATGAGCAGTTCTTC. Residues: CASSELGWVPSYNEQFF. The chain couples TRBV25-1 to TRBJ2-1; D is unresolved. The CDR3 runs to 17 residues. Germline V gene data show CDR1 as MGHDK and CDR2 as SYGVNS. V was pared by 1 base and J by 0 bases, with 13 bases between.

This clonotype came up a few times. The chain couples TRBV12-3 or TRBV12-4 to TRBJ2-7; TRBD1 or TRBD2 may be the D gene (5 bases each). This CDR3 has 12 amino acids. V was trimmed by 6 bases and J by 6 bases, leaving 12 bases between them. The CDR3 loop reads CASSLGDPEQYF. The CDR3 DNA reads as TGTGCCAGCAGCCTGGGGGATCCCGAGCAGTACTTC.

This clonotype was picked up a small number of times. The CDR3 sequence: CASSLNPPTDTQYF. CDR3 sequence (DNA): TGCGCCAGCAGCTTGAACCCACCCACAGATACGCAGTATTTT. The chain combines TRBV5-1 with TRBJ2-3; D gene ambiguous. V was shortened by 1 base and J by 2 bases, with 8 bases between the two germline ends. Germline V CDR1 and CDR2: SGHRS, YFSETQ. The CDR3 is 14 residues long.

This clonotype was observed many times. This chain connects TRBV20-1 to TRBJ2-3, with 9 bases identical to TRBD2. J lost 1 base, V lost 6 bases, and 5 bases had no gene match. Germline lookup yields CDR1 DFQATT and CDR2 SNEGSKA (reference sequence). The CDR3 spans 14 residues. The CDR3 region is CSARTSEGTDTQYF. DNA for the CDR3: TGCAGTGCAAGGACTAGCGAGGGCACAGATACGCAGTATTTT.

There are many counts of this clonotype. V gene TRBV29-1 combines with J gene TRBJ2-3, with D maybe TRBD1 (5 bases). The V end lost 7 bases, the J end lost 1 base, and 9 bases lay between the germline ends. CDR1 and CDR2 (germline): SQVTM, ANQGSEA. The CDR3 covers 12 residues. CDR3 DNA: TGCAGCGCCGACAGCGGCACAGATACGCAGTATTTT. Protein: CSADSGTDTQYF.

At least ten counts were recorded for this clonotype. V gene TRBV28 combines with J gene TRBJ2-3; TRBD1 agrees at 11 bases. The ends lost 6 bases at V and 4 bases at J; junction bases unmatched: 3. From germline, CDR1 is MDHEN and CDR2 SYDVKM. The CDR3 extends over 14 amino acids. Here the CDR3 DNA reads TGTGCCAGCAGAGGACAGGGGGCCGCAGATACGCAGTATTTT. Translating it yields CASRGQGAADTQYF.

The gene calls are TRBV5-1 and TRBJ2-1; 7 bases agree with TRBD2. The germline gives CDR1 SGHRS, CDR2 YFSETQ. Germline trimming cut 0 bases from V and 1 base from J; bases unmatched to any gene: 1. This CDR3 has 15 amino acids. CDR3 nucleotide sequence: TGCGCCAGCAGCTTGGTTAGCGGGTCCTACAATGAGCAGTTCTTC. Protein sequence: CASSLVSGSYNEQFF.

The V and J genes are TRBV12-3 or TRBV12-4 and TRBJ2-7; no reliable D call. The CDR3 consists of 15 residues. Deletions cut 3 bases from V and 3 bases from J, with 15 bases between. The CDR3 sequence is CASSFPGSPIYEQYF. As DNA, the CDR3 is TGTGCCAGCAGTTTCCCAGGATCCCCAATCTACGAGCAGTACTTC.

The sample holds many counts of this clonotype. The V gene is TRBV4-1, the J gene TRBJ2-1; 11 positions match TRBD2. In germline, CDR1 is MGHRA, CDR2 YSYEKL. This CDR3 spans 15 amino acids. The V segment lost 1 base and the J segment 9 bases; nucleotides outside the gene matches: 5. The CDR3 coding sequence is TGCGCCAGCAGCCAAGTACCTAGCGGGAGGTTTGAGCAGTTCTTC. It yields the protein CASSQVPSGRFEQFF.

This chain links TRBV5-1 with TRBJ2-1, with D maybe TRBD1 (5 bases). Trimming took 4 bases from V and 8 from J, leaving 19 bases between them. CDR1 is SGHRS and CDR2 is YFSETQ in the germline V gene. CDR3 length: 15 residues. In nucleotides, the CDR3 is TGCGCCAGCAGCGGAACGGACACAATTTTTGATGAGCAGTTCTTC. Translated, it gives CASSGTDTIFDEQFF.

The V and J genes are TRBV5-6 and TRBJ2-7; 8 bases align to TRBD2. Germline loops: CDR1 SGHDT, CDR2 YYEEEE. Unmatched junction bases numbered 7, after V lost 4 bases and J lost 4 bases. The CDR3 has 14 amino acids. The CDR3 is CASSPLAESYEQYF. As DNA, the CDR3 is TGTGCCAGCAGCCCACTAGCGGAGTCATACGAGCAGTACTTC.

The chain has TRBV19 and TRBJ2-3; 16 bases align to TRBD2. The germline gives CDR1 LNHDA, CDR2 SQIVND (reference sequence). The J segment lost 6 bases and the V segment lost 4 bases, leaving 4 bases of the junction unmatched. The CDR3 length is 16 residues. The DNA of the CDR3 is TGTGCCAGTAGTAGAGGGACTAGCGGGGGGGCTGATACGCAGTATTTT. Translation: CASSRGTSGGADTQYF.

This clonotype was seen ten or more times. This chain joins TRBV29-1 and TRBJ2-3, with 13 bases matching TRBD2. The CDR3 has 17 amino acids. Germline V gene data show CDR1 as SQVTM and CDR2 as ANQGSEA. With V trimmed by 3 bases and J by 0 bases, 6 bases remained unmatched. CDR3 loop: CSVDTSGRGSSTDTQYF. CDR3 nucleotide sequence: TGCAGCGTTGACACTAGCGGGAGGGGGAGCAGCACAGATACGCAGTATTTT.

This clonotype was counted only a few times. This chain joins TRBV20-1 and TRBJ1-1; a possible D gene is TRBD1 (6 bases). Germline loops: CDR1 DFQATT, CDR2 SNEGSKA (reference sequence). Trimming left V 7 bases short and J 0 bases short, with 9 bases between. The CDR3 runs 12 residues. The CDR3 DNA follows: TGCAGTGGACAGGTTATGAACACTGAAGCTTTCTTT. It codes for CSGQVMNTEAFF.

The DNA for the CDR3 is TGCAGTGCTAGGTCTAAGAAGTTCCAAACCGGGGAGCTGTTTTTT. Residues: CSARSKKFQTGELFF. The chain joins TRBV20-1 to TRBJ2-2; D not certain. V was trimmed by 3 bases and J by 5 bases, leaving 16 bases between them. This CDR3 has 15 amino acids. Germline loops: CDR1 DFQATT, CDR2 SNEGSKA (reference sequence).

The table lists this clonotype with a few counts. The CDR3 DNA reads as TGTGCCAGCAGCCCAGCCGGGACAGGTCTTCGTAGCACTGAAGCTTTCTTT. The encoded protein is CASSPAGTGLRSTEAFF. The rearrangement uses TRBV9 and TRBJ1-1; 8 bases match TRBD1. With 4 bases clipped from V and 4 bases from J, the junction kept 15 bases outside the gene matches. CDR3 length: 17 amino acids. CDR1 and CDR2 (germline): SGDLS, YYNGEE.